This T cell receptor (beta chain) derives from a study of a mutant IDH1 vaccine in newly diagnosed glioma. Across the study: The study gave patients eight vaccinations in weeks 1, 3, 5, 7, 11, 15, 19, 23. With temozolomide cycles, or 4-6 weeks after radiotherapy alone, vaccination was started.

Notes on this clone: Its antigen is undetermined.

Time point of the sample: week 23, last vaccination. Doses of 300 ug of mutant IDH1 20-mer peptide were given with topical imiquimod. Astrocytomas that were new, WHO grade 3 or 4, IDH1-mutant and ATRX-lost were present in the donors. Clones were read by immunoSEQ multiplex PCR, and TCRdb kept only the in-frame ones, dropping some. The data contain about 81,000 clones, roughly 85% of them singletons. Looked up from germline, CDR1 is SGHDN and CDR2 is FVKESK. Losses at the gene ends were 3 bases for V and 13 bases for J; bases not matched to a gene: 5. The CDR3 covers 12 residues. This TCR came from a man aged 25 to 45 with glioma. Some clones in this sample may be carry-over from other donors' samples. The rearrangement uses TRBV14 and TRBJ2-1; 8 positions agree with TRBD2. This material consisted of PBMCs, taken from a glioma patient whose treatment included an IDH1 peptide vaccine. The CDR3 sequence: CASSQIGLAQFF. The CDR3 DNA reads TGTGCCAGCAGCCAGATAGGACTAGCCCAGTTCTTC.